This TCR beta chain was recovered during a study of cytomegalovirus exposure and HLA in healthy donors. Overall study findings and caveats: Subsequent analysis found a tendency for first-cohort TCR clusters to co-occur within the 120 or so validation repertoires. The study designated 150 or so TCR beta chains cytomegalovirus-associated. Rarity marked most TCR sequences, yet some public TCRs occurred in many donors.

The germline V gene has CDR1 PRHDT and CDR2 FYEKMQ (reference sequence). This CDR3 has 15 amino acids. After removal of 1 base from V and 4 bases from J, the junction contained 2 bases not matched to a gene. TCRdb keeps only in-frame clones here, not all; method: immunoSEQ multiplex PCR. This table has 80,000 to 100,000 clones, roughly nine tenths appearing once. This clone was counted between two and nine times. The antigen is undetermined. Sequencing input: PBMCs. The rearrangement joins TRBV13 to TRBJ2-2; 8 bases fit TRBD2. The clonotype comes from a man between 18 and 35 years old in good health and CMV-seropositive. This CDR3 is CASSLAAGGTGELFF. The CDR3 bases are TGTGCCAGCAGCTTAGCGGCGGGAGGCACCGGGGAGCTGTTTTTT.